A single sample is the source of the 4 T cell receptor beta chains below, sequenced in a study of T cell repertoires in ileal Crohn's disease. Clones were sequenced by immunoSEQ multiplex PCR, and TCRdb holds only the in-frame ones, with some missing. Of 6,500 to 7,000 clones listed, 75% to 85% are singletons. The sample taken for sequencing was ileal tissue. The receptors stem from an adult with Crohn's disease.

The chain recombines TRBV19 with TRBJ2-1; TRBD1 matches 8 bases. The CDR3 runs 14 residues. Germline V CDR1 and CDR2: LNHDA, SQIVND (reference sequence). J lost 12 bases, V lost 4 bases, and 11 bases had no gene match. CDR3 bases: TGTGCCAGTAGTACTCCGGGACAGGTCGCTTGGCAGTTCTTC. Translated: CASSTPGQVAWQFF.

The chain employs TRBV6-6 and TRBJ1-2; 7 bases agree with TRBD1. CDR1 is MNHNY, CDR2 SVGAGI, per germline (reference sequence). The V segment lost 4 bases and the J segment 8 bases; nucleotides outside the gene matches: 16. The CDR3 is made up of 16 amino acids. The CDR3 region is CASSSLGQLQFRGYTF. In nucleotides, the CDR3 is TGTGCCAGCAGTTCTTTGGGACAGCTACAGTTCAGGGGCTACACCTTC.

V gene TRBV11-2 combines with J gene TRBJ2-1; D is ambiguous. The CDR3 sequence is 11 residues long. Germline CDR1 SGHAT, CDR2 FQNNGV. Trimming removed 3 bases at V and 10 bases at J, with 7 bases between. For the CDR3, the DNA is TGTGCCAGCAGCTTGGCCCCGGAGCAGTTCTTC. It specifies CASSLAPEQFF.

This clone showed up just once. J is TRBJ2-7 and V is TRBV7-9, with 9 positions matching TRBD1. Looked up from germline, CDR1 is SEHNR and CDR2 is FQNEAQ (reference sequence). This CDR3 spans 14 amino acids. V was clipped by 5 bases and J by 7 bases; unmatched bases: 9. The CDR3 region is CASSTLTGTGEQYF. CDR3 DNA: TGTGCCAGCAGCACCTTGACAGGGACAGGGGAGCAGTACTTC.